This T cell receptor beta chain was captured by sequencing in a study of post-analysis software for immune sequencing data. Unique molecular identifiers had been added to the TCR beta cDNA libraries. TCRdb fed the PCR reads into MiXCR, producing one record per CDR3 protein. The sample consists of 700,000 to 800,000 distinct CDR3 sequences, about 32% of them appearing once. This sequence originates from a girl aged 10-17 years with multiple sclerosis. The sequenced sample was blood.

The CDR3 here is CSANEFGRAPYNEQFF. The CDR3 coding sequence is TGCAGTGCTAACGAGTTCGGGAGGGCCCCCTACAATGAGCAGTTCTTC. This chain joins TRBV20-1 and TRBJ2-1, with 8 bases aligning to TRBD2. Germline CDR1 reads DFQATT; CDR2 reads SNEGSKA (reference sequence). The CDR3 length is 16 residues. V dropped 4 bases and J dropped 2; count of bases not matched to a gene: 10.